One and the same sample provided the 24 T cell receptor beta chains below, sequenced in a study of post-analysis software for immune sequencing data. Study-level points and caveats: Four or five TRBV segments, TRBV5-6, TRBV5-1 and TRBV20-1 among them, were found more frequent in patients than controls.

Unique molecular identifiers were present in the TCR beta cDNA libraries. A single record per CDR3 protein comes from TCRdb applying MiXCR to the PCR reads. The sample holds roughly 410,000 distinct CDR3 sequences, about a third seen once. These receptors' antigens are unknown. The sample was blood. The receptor set was obtained from a girl aged 10 to 17 with multiple sclerosis.

CDR3 coding DNA: TGCAGTGCTAGGGTGGGTGGCGGGGGGACGAGCTCCTACAATGAGCAGTTCTTC. Protein sequence: CSARVGGGGTSSYNEQFF. The chain links TRBV20-1 to TRBJ2-1, with 8 nucleotides matching TRBD2. V trimming: 3 bases; J trimming: 0 bases; junction bases outside the gene matches: 13. Germline V gene lookup returns CDR1 DFQATT and CDR2 SNEGSKA (reference sequence). The CDR3 has 18 residues.

The chain employs TRBV12-3 or TRBV12-4 and TRBJ1-2, with a weak D call TRBD1 (5 bases). Trimming left V 4 bases short and J 4 bases short, with 7 bases between. The CDR3 is 12 residues long. The CDR3 spells CASSWDLYGYTF. CDR3 nucleotide sequence: TGTGCCAGCAGTTGGGACCTCTATGGCTACACCTTC.

V usage is TRBV6-2 or TRBV6-3 and J usage is TRBJ1-2; D unclear. CDR1 is MNHEY and CDR2 is SVGEGT in the germline V gene. Trimming left V 7 bases short and J 2 bases short, with 14 bases between. The CDR3 has 14 residues. This chain's CDR3 is CASTRLAVNYGYTF. CDR3 nucleotide sequence: TGTGCCAGCACTCGTCTAGCCGTAAACTATGGCTACACCTTC.

This sequence joins TRBV6-6 and TRBJ1-3; 8 nucleotides align to TRBD1. The germline CDR1 and CDR2 sequences are MNHNY and SVGAGI (reference sequence). The CDR3 runs to 15 residues. Trimming at V came to 0 bases and at J to 2 bases, leaving 0 bases not matched to a gene. The CDR3 sequence: CASSYSTGAGNTIYF. CDR3 coding DNA: TGTGCCAGCAGTTACTCGACAGGGGCTGGAAACACCATATATTTT.

DNA of the CDR3: TGTGCCAGCAGTTTGAAACAGGGGGCAACTAATGAAAAACTGTTTTTT. It yields the protein CASSLKQGATNEKLFF. The rearrangement links TRBV12-3 or TRBV12-4 to TRBJ1-4; TRBD1 matches at 8 bases. Trimming at V came to 3 bases and at J to 0 bases, leaving 3 bases not matched to a gene. The CDR3 has 16 residues.

This rearrangement joins TRBV27 to TRBJ2-3; 10 positions agree with TRBD2. CDR1 and CDR2 (germline): MNHEY, SMNVEV (reference sequence). V lost 6 bases and J lost 3; bases outside the gene matches: 6. The CDR3 is made up of 15 amino acids. The CDR3 is CASRWLAGATDTQYF. CDR3 in DNA: TGTGCCAGCAGATGGCTAGCGGGGGCGACAGATACGCAGTATTTT.

This clonotype was seen a handful of times. The V call is TRBV27, the J call TRBJ2-5; D unclear. The CDR3 is 12 residues long. Germline lookup yields CDR1 MNHEY and CDR2 SMNVEV (reference sequence). The V and J ends lost 8 bases and 5 bases respectively, with 12 bases between them. DNA for the CDR3: TGTGCCAGCCAGAGTCTTGGGGAGACCCAGTACTTC. It yields the protein CASQSLGETQYF.

The gene calls are TRBV6-1 and TRBJ2-1; D could derive from TRBD1 or TRBD2 (5 bases each). Trimming removed 4 bases from V and 0 bases from J, with 13 bases in between. Per germline, CDR1 MNHNS and CDR2 SASEGT. The CDR3 runs 16 residues. The CDR3 sequence is CASSVSGASSYNEQFF. The CDR3, as DNA: TGTGCCAGCAGTGTCTCCGGGGCCAGCTCCTACAATGAGCAGTTCTTC.

This clonotype appeared a few times. This sequence joins TRBV20-1 and TRBJ1-4; D call uncertain. The CDR3 has 15 residues. V was trimmed by 0 bases and J by 8 bases, leaving 16 bases between them. Germline V gives CDR1 DFQATT, CDR2 SNEGSKA (reference sequence). The CDR3, as DNA: TGCAGTGCTAGAGACCAAGCGTCTGCTGGGGAAAAACTGTTTTTT. Translated: CSARDQASAGEKLFF.

The J gene is TRBJ1-2, the V gene TRBV7-3; 12 positions agree with TRBD1. V was clipped by 5 bases and J by 11 bases; unmatched bases: 12. This CDR3 has 15 residues. Germline V gene lookup returns CDR1 SGHTA and CDR2 FQGTGA. CDR3 amino acids: CASSPRGGQGASYTF. The CDR3 region has the DNA TGTGCCAGCAGCCCAAGAGGGGGACAGGGGGCATCATACACCTTC.

This clonotype came up many times. The V gene is TRBV12-3 or TRBV12-4, the J gene TRBJ2-7, with a possible D match to TRBD2 (6 bases). Trimming pared 1 base from V and 0 bases from J, leaving 7 bases between. The CDR3 loop spans 14 amino acids. CDR3 in DNA: TGTGCCAGCAGTTTAGACGGGAGCTCCTACGAGCAGTACTTC. Its translation is CASSLDGSSYEQYF.

This sequence joins TRBV10-3 and TRBJ2-5, with 14 bases identical to TRBD2. CDR1 is ENHRY, CDR2 SYGVKD, per germline. This CDR3 spans 15 amino acids. Germline trimming cut 10 bases from V and 1 base from J; bases unmatched to any gene: 5. The CDR3 loop is CATGLAGGTQETQYF. The DNA for the CDR3 is TGTGCCACTGGACTAGCGGGGGGTACCCAAGAGACCCAGTACTTC.

This clonotype came up once. The chain joins TRBV6-5 to TRBJ1-4; possible D gene TRBD1, 6 bases. Trimming stripped 2 bases from V and 6 bases from J, with 10 bases between. Per germline, CDR1 MNHEY and CDR2 SVGAGI. The CDR3 runs to 14 residues. The DNA of the CDR3 is TGTGCCAGCAGTTACCAAGGGGGGGATGAAAAACTGTTTTTT. Its translation: CASSYQGGDEKLFF.

A few counts support this clonotype. The chain employs TRBV5-1 and TRBJ2-6; D ambiguous. V was pared by 7 bases and J by 2 bases, with 10 bases between. Germline assignment: CDR1 SGHRS and CDR2 YFSETQ. This CDR3 comprises 14 residues. Here the CDR3 DNA reads TGCGCCAGCGCGGCCAACACTGGGGCCAACGTCCTGACTTTC. Amino acid sequence: CASAANTGANVLTF.

This clonotype was seen more than once but under ten times. The rearrangement links TRBV11-1 to TRBJ2-7; the D gene is possibly TRBD1 (6 bases). CDR1 is SGHAT and CDR2 is FQDESV in the germline V gene (reference sequence). V gave up 5 bases and J gave up 2 bases, with 16 bases separating them. CDR3 size: 15 residues. The CDR3 region has the DNA TGTGCCAGCAGCATAGACGGTACAGGGCCCTACGAGCAGTACTTC. Translation gives CASSIDGTGPYEQYF.

In its sample, this clonotype was seen a few times. J is TRBJ2-3 and V is TRBV12-5; D possibly corresponds to TRBD1 (6 bases). Germline values: CDR1 LGHNT, CDR2 FRNRAP. This CDR3 has 16 amino acids. Trimming stripped 6 bases from V and 8 bases from J, with 24 bases between. Here the CDR3 DNA reads TGTGCTAGTGGAATTGGACAGTGGACTGAAAGTGGTACGCAGTATTTT. Protein product: CASGIGQWTESGTQYF.

This clonotype was counted a few times. This chain links TRBV6-6 with TRBJ2-1; tentative D call: TRBD2 (6 bases). The germline V gene encodes CDR1 MNHNY and CDR2 SVGAGI (reference sequence). The germline V and J ends were trimmed by 7 bases and 0 bases, with 16 bases remaining between them. The CDR3 runs to 16 residues. The CDR3 is CASTVWRGRSYNEQFF. The CDR3, as DNA: TGTGCCAGCACCGTATGGAGGGGACGCTCCTACAATGAGCAGTTCTTC.

This rearrangement joins TRBV5-1 to TRBJ2-7; possibly TRBD1 for D (5 bases). V lost 0 bases to trimming and J lost 3 bases, with 10 bases between them. The CDR3 contains 14 residues. Germline V gene lookup returns CDR1 SGHRS and CDR2 YFSETQ. In DNA, the CDR3 is TGCGCCAGCAGCTTGGAGCAGGGTGACTACGAGCAGTACTTC. Its protein product is CASSLEQGDYEQYF.

V gene TRBV11-2 combines with J gene TRBJ2-1; D not resolved. The ends were cut back, 5 bases at V and 6 bases at J, with 11 bases in the middle. CDR3 length: 13 amino acids. Per germline, CDR1 SGHAT and CDR2 FQNNGV. The CDR3 DNA reads TGTGCCAGCAGCCCCGTTTGGGGCAATGAGCAGTTCTTC. Its protein product is CASSPVWGNEQFF.

This clonotype has more than one count but fewer than ten. This CDR3 is CASSQSGELFF. DNA for the CDR3: TGTGCCAGCAGTCAATCGGGGGAGCTGTTTTTT. The chain recombines TRBV6-2 or TRBV6-3 with TRBJ2-2, with no clear D. CDR1 MNHEY and CDR2 SVGEGT come from the germline V gene. This CDR3 spans 11 amino acids. V lost 5 bases and J 8 bases, leaving 6 bases between the germline ends.

The CDR3 DNA sequence: TGTGCCAGCAGCCCAGGGACAGGGGAAGGCTACACCTTC. It translates to CASSPGTGEGYTF. The gene calls are TRBV7-6 and TRBJ1-2, with 10 bases aligning to TRBD1. Germline loops: CDR1 SGHVS, CDR2 FNYEAQ. The CDR3 is 13 amino acids. The V segment lost 5 bases and the J segment 8 bases; nucleotides outside the gene matches: 5.

This clonotype was observed a handful of times. CDR3 sequence (DNA): TGTGCCAGCAGCCTTCTCCGGGACAGGGGGGAATCCGAGCAGTACTTC. This gives the protein CASSLLRDRGESEQYF. The chain links TRBV7-2 to TRBJ2-5; 11 bases are a match to TRBD1. The end of the DNA fits TRBJ2-7 better, so the J call may be wrong. CDR3 length: 16 amino acids. Germline assignment: CDR1 SGHTA and CDR2 FQGNSA.

The rearrangement joins TRBV7-3 to TRBJ2-3; D is undetermined. The CDR3 totals 16 residues. With 1 base removed from V and 0 bases from J, the gap between germline ends came to 11 bases. Looked up from germline, CDR1 is SGHTA and CDR2 is FQGTGA. The CDR3 DNA reads TGTGCCAGCAGCTTAATGGGTAGGCCTAGCACAGATACGCAGTATTTT. This encodes CASSLMGRPSTDTQYF.

This clonotype was seen more than once but under ten times. Here the CDR3 omits its conserved ending phenylalanine or tryptophan, so a read error is the likely source. The J gene is TRBJ1-2, the V gene TRBV11-2; D gene uncertain. CDR3 length: 16 amino acids. Germline lookup yields CDR1 SGHAT and CDR2 FQNNGV. Trimming shortened V by 6 bases and J by 0 bases, and 17 bases separated the two germline ends. DNA for the CDR3: TGTGCCAGCAGTCTATCCCAACTCATAGCTAACTATGGCTACACCTGC. It yields the protein CASSLSQLIANYGYTC.